A single sample gave rise to the 2 T cell receptor beta chains below, sequenced in a study of graft-versus-host responses after intestinal transplantation. Here immunoSEQ multiplex PCR was the method, and the copy in TCRdb shows in-frame clones only, minus some. The sample includes 70,000 to 95,000 clones, around 90% of them seen just once. These receptors have no identified antigens. Sequenced here: unstimulated CD4+ T cells sorted from spleen or lymph node cells, sampled before intestinal transplant. These receptors all come from a human donor who received an intestinal transplant.

The chain employs TRBV2 and TRBJ2-2; 9 nucleotides line up with TRBD2. J was trimmed by 6 bases and V by 5 bases; bases with no gene match: 4. The CDR3 spans 14 residues. Germline CDR1 reads SNHLY; CDR2 reads FYNNEI. The CDR3 DNA follows: TGTGCCAGCAGTTCACGCGGGGGGGCCGGGGAGCTGTTTTTT. Translated: CASSSRGGAGELFF.

The chain employs TRBV10-2 and TRBJ1-5; 7 bases line up with TRBD1. The trim removed 2 bases at V and 5 bases at J, leaving 6 bases unmatched. Germline CDR1 and CDR2: WSHSY and SAAADI. This CDR3 has 15 residues. The CDR3 sequence is CASSEPGTAHQPQHF. DNA for the CDR3: TGCGCCAGCAGTGAGCCCGGGACAGCCCATCAGCCCCAGCATTTT.